This T cell receptor beta chain was identified in a study of OX40 agonist ivuxolimab in advanced cancers. Concerning the study at large: The costimulatory receptor OX40 (CD134) was targeted by ivuxolimab, a fully human IgG2 agonistic monoclonal antibody. Intravenous ivuxolimab was administered to patients every 2 weeks at six dose levels: 0.01, 0.1, 0.3, 1.5, 3 and 10 mg/kg. Among the roughly 54 dose-escalation patients, around 19 had hepatocellular carcinoma, about 15 melanoma, 9 renal cell carcinoma and 9 head and neck cancer. A male proportion of around 80% and a mean age of around 60 years, ranging from about 20 to 79, were recorded for the dose-escalation cohort. Prior anti-PD-1, anti-PD-L1 or anti-CTLA-4 therapy was permitted, and about two fifths of dose-escalation patients had received checkpoint inhibitors. Three dose-escalation patients achieved partial responses, one with hepatocellular carcinoma and two with cutaneous melanoma. Peripheral TCRbeta sequencing was intended to test whether TCR sequence diversity was altered and clonal T-cell expansion was caused by ivuxolimab. The paper reports the monotherapy dose-escalation portion (N of about 47 patients) of the phase I ivuxolimab trial.

Patients with a history of autoimmune disease or receiving systemic immunosuppression were excluded from the trial. Peripheral blood for TCR sequencing was collected from all dose cohorts at baseline, on cycle 4 day 1, and on cycle 7 day 1. Samples were obtained from an open-label, multicenter, first-in-human phase I dose-escalation trial of ivuxolimab. Adults with locally advanced or metastatic head and neck squamous cell, hepatocellular, melanoma or renal cell carcinoma were enrolled in the trial. Before TCR sequencing, CD4+ T cells and CD8+ T cells from peripheral blood were sorted into separate populations. Comments on this clone: The target of this receptor is not known. Base qualities were left out, and no much larger clone turns up one base away.

For sequencing of the TCRbeta CDR3 region, genomic DNA was extracted from the sorted cells. The immunoSEQ Assay was used for sequencing of TCRbeta CDR3 regions. Here the immuneACCESS table is served through TCRdb, limited to in-frame sequences with V and J called. Missing clones are a known gap in these copies; in checked studies unresolved V genes cover under half, and the rest lacks a known reason. The sample contains 99,000 or so clones, 84% of them found a single time. Roughly 5.4% of the sample goes to the ten largest clones. Study-wide findings and limitations: Clonal expansion of both CD4+ and CD8+ blood T cells was observed from baseline to week 6 at doses 0.1 to 3.0 mg/kg. After ivuxolimab, more expanded clones were found on average in CD8+ T cells than in CD4+ T cells. Low levels of normalized T-cell clonal expansion were also seen in some patients who did not respond. In the 0.1-3.0 mg/kg groups, partial responders were among the patients with the lowest normalized peripheral clonal expansion, particularly in CD8+ T cells. Which antigens the clonally expanded peripheral T cells were specific for was not determined.

This material consisted of CD4+ or CD8+ T cells sorted from blood, taken in a trial of the OX40 agonist ivuxolimab. The source of this sequence is an adult with an advanced solid tumor such as melanoma, head and neck, liver or kidney cancer.

The CDR3 reads CASSQDRIDRGLISDTEAFF. The DNA sequence follows: TGCGCCAGCAGCCAAGATAGGATTGATAGGGGGCTAATATCAGACACTGAAGCTTTCTTT. The sequence is built from TRBV4-1 and TRBJ1-1, with 7 middle bases fitting TRBD1. There are 20 amino acids in the CDR3, from cysteine to phenylalanine inclusive. Only CDR3 DNA is held: 60 bases, read in frame from base 1. Via the germline V gene, CDR1 is MGHRA and CDR2 YSYEKL. Relative to germline, V is missing 0 bases and J is missing 3 bases, with 19 bases of the junction outside any gene match.